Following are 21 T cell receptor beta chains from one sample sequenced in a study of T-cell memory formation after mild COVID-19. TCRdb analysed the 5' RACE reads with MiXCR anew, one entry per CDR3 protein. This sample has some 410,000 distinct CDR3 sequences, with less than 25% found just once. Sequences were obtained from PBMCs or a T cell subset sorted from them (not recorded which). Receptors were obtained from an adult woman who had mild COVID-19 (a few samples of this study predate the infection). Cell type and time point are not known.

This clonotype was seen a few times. The CDR3 protein is CSATDRDPPAYEQYF. DNA for the CDR3: TGCAGTGCTACCGACCGGGACCCCCCAGCCTACGAGCAGTACTTC. This chain links TRBV20-1 with TRBJ2-7, with D possibly being TRBD1 or TRBD2 (5 bases each). CDR1 and CDR2 from the germline V gene are DFQATT and SNEGSKA (reference sequence). V was pared by 4 bases and J by 2 bases, with 18 bases between. The CDR3 consists of 15 residues.

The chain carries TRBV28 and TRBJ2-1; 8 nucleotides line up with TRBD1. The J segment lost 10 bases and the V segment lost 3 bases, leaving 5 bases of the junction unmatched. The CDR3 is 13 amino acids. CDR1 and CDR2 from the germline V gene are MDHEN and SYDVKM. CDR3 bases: TGTGCCAGCAGTTTCCAGGACAGGGACGAGCAGTTCTTC. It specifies CASSFQDRDEQFF.

The CDR3 reads CATSVHSGRNEQFF. CDR3 DNA sequence: TGTGCCACCAGTGTACATAGCGGGAGGAATGAGCAGTTCTTC. The V and J genes are TRBV24-1 and TRBJ2-1; 10 bases align to TRBD2. Germline CDR1 KGHDR, CDR2 SFDVKD. With V trimmed by 5 bases and J by 7 bases, 4 bases remained unmatched. The CDR3 sequence is 14 residues long.

The CDR3 here is CSASGRWGYDYGYTF. Written as DNA, the CDR3 is TGCAGTGCCTCGGGCAGGTGGGGGTACGACTATGGCTACACCTTC. J is TRBJ1-2 and V is TRBV20-1; the D gene is possibly TRBD1 (5 bases). This CDR3 is 15 amino acids long. Per the germline V gene, CDR1 is DFQATT and CDR2 is SNEGSKA (reference sequence). Trimming took off 6 bases at V and 3 bases at J, with 20 bases between the two ends.

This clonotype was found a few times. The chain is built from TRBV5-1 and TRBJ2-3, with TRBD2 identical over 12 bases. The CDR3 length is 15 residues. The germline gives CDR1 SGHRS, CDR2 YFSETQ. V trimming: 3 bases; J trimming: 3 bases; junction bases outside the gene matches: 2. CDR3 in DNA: TGCGCCAGCAGCTCGACTAGCGGGGGAACAGATACGCAGTATTTT. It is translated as CASSSTSGGTDTQYF. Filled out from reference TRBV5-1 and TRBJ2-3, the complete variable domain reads KAGVTQTPRYLIKTRGQQVTLSCSPISGHRSVSWYQQTPGQGLQFLFEYFSETQRNKGNFPGRFSGRQFSNSRSEMNVSTLELGDSALYLCASSSTSGGTDTQYFGPGTRLTVL.

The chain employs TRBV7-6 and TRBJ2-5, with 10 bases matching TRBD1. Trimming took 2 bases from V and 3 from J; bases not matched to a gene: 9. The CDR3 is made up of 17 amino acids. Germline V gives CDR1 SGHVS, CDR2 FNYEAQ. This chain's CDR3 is CASSLSIPGTGEETQYF. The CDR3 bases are TGTGCCAGCAGCTTATCAATCCCCGGGACAGGGGAAGAGACCCAGTACTTC.

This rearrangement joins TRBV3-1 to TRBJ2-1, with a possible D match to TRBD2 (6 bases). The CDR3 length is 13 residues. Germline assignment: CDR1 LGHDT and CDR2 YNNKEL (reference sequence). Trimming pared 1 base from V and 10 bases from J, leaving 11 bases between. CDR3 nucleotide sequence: TGTGCCAGCAGCCAAGGACTAGTCTTGGAGCAGTTCTTC. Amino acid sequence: CASSQGLVLEQFF.

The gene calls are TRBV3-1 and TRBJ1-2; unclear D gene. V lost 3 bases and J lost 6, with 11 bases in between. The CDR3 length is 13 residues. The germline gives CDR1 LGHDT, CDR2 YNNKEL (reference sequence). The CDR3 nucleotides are TGTGCCAGCAGCCACCGGCGGGGAGATGGCTACACCTTC. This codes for CASSHRRGDGYTF.

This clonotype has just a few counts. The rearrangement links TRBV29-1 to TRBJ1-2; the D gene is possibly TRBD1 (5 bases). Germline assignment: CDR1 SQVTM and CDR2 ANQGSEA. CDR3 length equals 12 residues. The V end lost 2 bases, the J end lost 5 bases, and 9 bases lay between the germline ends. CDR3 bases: TGCAGCGTTGAAAGACAGCTATATGGCTACACCTTC. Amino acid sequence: CSVERQLYGYTF.

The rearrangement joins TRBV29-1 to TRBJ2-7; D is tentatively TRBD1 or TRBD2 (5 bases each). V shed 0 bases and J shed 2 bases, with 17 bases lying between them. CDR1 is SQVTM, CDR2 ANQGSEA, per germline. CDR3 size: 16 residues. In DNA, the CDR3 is TGCAGCGTTGAAGATCCACGACGGGGCAGTACCTACGAGCAGTACTTC. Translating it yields CSVEDPRRGSTYEQYF.

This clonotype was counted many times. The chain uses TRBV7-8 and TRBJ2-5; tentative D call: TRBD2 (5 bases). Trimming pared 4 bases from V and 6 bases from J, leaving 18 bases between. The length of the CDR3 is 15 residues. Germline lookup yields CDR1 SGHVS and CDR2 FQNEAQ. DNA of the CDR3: TGTGCCAGCAGCTCGGCCCGACAACCCGGGAAGACCCAGTACTTC. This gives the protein CASSSARQPGKTQYF.

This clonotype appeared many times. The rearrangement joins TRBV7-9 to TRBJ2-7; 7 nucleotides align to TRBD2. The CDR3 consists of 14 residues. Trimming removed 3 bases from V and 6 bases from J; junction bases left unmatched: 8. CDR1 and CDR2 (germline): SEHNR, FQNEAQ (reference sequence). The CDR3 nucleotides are TGTGCCAGCAGCTTTGTGGCGGGAGTCCCCGAGCAGTACTTC. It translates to CASSFVAGVPEQYF. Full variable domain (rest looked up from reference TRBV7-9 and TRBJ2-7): DTGVSQNPRHKITKRGQNVTFRCDPISEHNRLYWYRQTLGQGPEFLTYFQNEAQLEKSRLLSDRFSAERPKGSFSTLEIQRTEQGDSAMYLCASSFVAGVPEQYFGPGTRLTVT.

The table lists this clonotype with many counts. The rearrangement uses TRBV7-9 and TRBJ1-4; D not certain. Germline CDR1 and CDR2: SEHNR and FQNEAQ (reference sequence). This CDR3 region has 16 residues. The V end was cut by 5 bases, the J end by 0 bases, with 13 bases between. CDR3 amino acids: CASSMGKQPTNEKLFF. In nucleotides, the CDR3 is TGTGCCAGCAGCATGGGGAAACAACCAACTAATGAAAAACTGTTTTTT.

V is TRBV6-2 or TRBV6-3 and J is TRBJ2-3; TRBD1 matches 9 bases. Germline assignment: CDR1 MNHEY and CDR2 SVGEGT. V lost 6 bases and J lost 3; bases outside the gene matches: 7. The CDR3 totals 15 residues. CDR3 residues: CASSWDREYTDTQYF. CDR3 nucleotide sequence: TGTGCCAGCAGCTGGGACAGGGAGTATACAGATACGCAGTATTTT.

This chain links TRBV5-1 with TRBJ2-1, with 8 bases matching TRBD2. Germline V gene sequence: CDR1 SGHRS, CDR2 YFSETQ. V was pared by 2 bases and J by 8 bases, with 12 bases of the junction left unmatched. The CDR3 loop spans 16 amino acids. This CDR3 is CASSFVSGGPWDEQFF. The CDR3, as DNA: TGCGCCAGCAGCTTCGTGTCGGGGGGGCCATGGGATGAGCAGTTCTTC.

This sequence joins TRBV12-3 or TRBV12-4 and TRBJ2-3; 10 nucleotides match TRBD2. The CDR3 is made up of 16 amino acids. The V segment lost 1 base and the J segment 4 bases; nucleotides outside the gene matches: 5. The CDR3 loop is CASSLGLAGAPDTQYF. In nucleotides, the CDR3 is TGTGCCAGCAGTTTAGGGCTAGCGGGAGCCCCAGATACGCAGTATTTT.

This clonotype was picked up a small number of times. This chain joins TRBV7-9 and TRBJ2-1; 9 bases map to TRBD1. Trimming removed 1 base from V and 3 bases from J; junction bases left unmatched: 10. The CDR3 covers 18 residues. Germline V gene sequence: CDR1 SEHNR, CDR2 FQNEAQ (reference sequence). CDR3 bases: TGTGCCAGCAGCTTAGTCGCCGGGACAGGGAAGGGCTACAATGAGCAGTTCTTC. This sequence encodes CASSLVAGTGKGYNEQFF.

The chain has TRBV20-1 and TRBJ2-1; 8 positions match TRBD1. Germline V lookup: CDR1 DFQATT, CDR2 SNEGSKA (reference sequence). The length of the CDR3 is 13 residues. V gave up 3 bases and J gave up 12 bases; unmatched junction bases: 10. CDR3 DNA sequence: TGCAGTGCTAGGGGGGGACAGGTTGGTCGGCAGTTCTTC. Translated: CSARGGQVGRQFF.

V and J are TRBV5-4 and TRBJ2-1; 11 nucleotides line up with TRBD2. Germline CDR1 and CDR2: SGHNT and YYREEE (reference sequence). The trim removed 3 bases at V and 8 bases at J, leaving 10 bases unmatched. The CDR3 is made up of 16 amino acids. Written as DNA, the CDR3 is TGTGCCAGCAGCTCCCTCCCTAGCGGGGGGAACCATGAGCAGTTCTTC. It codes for CASSSLPSGGNHEQFF. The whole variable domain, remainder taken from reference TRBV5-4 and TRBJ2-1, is ETGVTQSPTHLIKTRGQQVTLRCSSQSGHNTVSWYQQALGQGPQFIFQYYREEENGRGNFPPRFSGLQFPNYSSELNVNALELDDSALYLCASSSLPSGGNHEQFFGPGTRLTVL.

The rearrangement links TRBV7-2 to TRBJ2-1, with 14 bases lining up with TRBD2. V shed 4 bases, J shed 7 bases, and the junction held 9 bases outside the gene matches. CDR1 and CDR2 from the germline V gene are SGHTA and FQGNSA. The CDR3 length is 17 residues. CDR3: CASSSSGTSGRINEQFF. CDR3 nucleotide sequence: TGTGCCAGCAGCTCCTCCGGGACTAGCGGGAGAATTAATGAGCAGTTCTTC.

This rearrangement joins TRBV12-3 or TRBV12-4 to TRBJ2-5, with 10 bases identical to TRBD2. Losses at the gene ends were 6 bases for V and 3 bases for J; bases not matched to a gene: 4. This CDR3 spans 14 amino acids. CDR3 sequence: CASRRTSGKETQYF. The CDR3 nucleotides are TGTGCCAGCAGAAGGACTAGCGGAAAAGAGACCCAGTACTTC.